The 9 T cell receptor beta chains in this list originate from one sample, sequenced in a study of T cell responses to AZD1222 COVID-19 vaccine. Sequencing used immunoSEQ multiplex PCR; TCRdb keeps in-frame clones, though not all of them. Of 130,000 to 150,000 clones listed, more than 75% were seen once; the top ten hold around 5.5%. The sequencing used peripheral blood, collected on day 0 of AZD1222 vaccination. All receptors derive from an adult in good health.

This clone came up a few times. The V call is TRBV4-2, the J call TRBJ2-7, with D maybe TRBD2 (6 bases). V was cut by 0 bases and J by 2 bases, with 8 bases left in between. This CDR3 spans 14 amino acids. Germline V gene data show CDR1 as LGHNA and CDR2 as YNFKEQ. CDR3 region: CASSQDRRAYEQYF. As DNA, the CDR3 is TGTGCCAGCAGCCAAGATCGGAGGGCCTACGAGCAGTACTTC.

This chain connects TRBV5-4 to TRBJ1-6; a weak D match, TRBD1 (6 bases). The germline CDR1 and CDR2 sequences are SGHNT and YYREEE (reference sequence). V gave up 4 bases and J gave up 12 bases, with 26 bases separating them. CDR3 size: 17 residues. This CDR3 reads CASSPSPQGRWDKPLHF. The CDR3 DNA sequence: TGTGCCAGCAGCCCAAGCCCACAGGGTCGGTGGGACAAACCCCTCCACTTT.

The chain uses TRBV28 and TRBJ1-5; D is possibly TRBD1 (6 bases). V shed 6 bases and J shed 5 bases, with 14 bases lying between them. Germline CDR1 and CDR2: MDHEN and SYDVKM. CDR3 length: 14 amino acids. The CDR3 is CASSRQVQHQPQHF. CDR3 DNA sequence: TGTGCCAGCAGCCGACAGGTCCAACATCAGCCCCAGCATTTT.

V and J are TRBV3-1 (or the pseudogene TRBV3-2) and TRBJ1-5, with D possibly matching TRBD1 (5 bases). The V end was cut by 4 bases, the J end by 0 bases, with 10 bases between. The CDR3 spans 15 residues. Germline V gene data show CDR1 as LGHDT and CDR2 as YNNKEL (reference sequence). In DNA, the CDR3 is TGTGCCAGCAGCCTGGGACCGAATAGCAATCAGCCCCAGCATTTT. It codes for CASSLGPNSNQPQHF.

J is TRBJ2-5 and V is TRBV6-2 or TRBV6-3; 9 nucleotides line up with TRBD1. Germline loops: CDR1 MNHEY, CDR2 SVGEGT. The CDR3 totals 16 residues. The ends lost 6 bases at V and 4 bases at J; junction bases unmatched: 12. The CDR3 DNA is TGTGCCAGCAGCCCAACCTTGGACAGGGGAGGAGAGACCCAGTACTTC. It yields the protein CASSPTLDRGGETQYF.

J is TRBJ2-5 and V is TRBV7-2; D might be TRBD1 or TRBD2, each matching 5 bases. The CDR3 consists of 15 residues. CDR1 SGHTA and CDR2 FQGNSA come from the germline V gene. Trimming removed 5 bases from V and 1 base from J, with 14 bases in between. This CDR3 reads CASSVGTLTQETQYF. In DNA form, the CDR3 reads TGTGCCAGCAGCGTCGGGACGCTCACCCAAGAGACCCAGTACTTC.

V and J are TRBV29-1 and TRBJ2-1; D is unresolved. CDR3 size: 12 residues. Germline V lookup: CDR1 SQVTM, CDR2 ANQGSEA. Trimming pared 5 bases from V and 2 bases from J, leaving 7 bases between. In nucleotides, the CDR3 is TGCAGCGTTCAACGCCCCTACAATGAGCAGTTCTTC. Translating gives CSVQRPYNEQFF.

The V call is TRBV7-2, the J call TRBJ1-6, with 7 positions matching TRBD1. The ends lost 3 bases at V and 11 bases at J; junction bases unmatched: 10. This CDR3 region has 15 residues. Germline CDR1 is SGHTA and CDR2 is FQGNSA. Here the CDR3 reads CASSFKVQGGPPLHF. The CDR3 DNA reads as TGTGCCAGCAGCTTTAAAGTCCAGGGGGGACCACCCCTCCACTTT.

V is TRBV28 and J is TRBJ2-7; maybe TRBD2 (6 bases). Germline CDR1 MDHEN, CDR2 SYDVKM. This CDR3 region has 17 residues. The V end was cut by 3 bases, the J end by 5 bases, with 23 bases between. CDR3 DNA sequence: TGTGCCAGCAGTTTCCTGAGCGGTGGAGGGGATCTCCACGAGCAGTACTTC. It codes for CASSFLSGGGDLHEQYF.